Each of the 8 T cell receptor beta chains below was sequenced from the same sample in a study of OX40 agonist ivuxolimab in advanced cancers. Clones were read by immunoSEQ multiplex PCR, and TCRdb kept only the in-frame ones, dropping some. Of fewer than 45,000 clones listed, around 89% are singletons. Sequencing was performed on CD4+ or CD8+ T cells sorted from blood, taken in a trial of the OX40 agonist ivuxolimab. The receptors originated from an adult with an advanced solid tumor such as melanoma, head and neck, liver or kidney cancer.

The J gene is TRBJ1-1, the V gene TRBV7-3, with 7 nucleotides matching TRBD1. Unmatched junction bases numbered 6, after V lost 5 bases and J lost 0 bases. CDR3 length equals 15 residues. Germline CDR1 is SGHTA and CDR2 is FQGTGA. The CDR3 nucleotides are TGTGCCAGCAGCGAGACAGGGACCATGAACACTGAAGCTTTCTTT. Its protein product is CASSETGTMNTEAFF.

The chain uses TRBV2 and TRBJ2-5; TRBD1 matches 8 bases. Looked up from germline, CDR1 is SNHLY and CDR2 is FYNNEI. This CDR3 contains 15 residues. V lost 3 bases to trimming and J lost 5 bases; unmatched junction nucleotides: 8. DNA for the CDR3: TGTGCCAGCAGTGACGGACAGGGAGGCGAGGAGACCCAGTACTTC. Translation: CASSDGQGGEETQYF.

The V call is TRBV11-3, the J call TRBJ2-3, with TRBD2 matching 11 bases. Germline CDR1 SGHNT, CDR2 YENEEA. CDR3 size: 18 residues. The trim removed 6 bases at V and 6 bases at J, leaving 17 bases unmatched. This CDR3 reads CASSLLAGDLPVMDTQYF. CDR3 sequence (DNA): TGTGCCAGCAGTTTACTAGCGGGGGACCTCCCGGTCATGGATACGCAGTATTTT.

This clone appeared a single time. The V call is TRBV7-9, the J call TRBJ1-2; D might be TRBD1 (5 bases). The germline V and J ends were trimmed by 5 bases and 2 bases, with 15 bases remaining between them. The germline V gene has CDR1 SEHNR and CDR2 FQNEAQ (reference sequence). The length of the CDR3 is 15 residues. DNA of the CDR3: TGTGCCAGCAGCCTAGAGGAGGGGTGGAACTATGGCTACACCTTC. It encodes CASSLEEGWNYGYTF.

The CDR3 region has the DNA TGTGCCAGCAGTCCGGGACGGACCTATGGCTACACCTTC. Translation gives CASSPGRTYGYTF. This rearrangement joins TRBV14 to TRBJ1-2; tentatively, D is TRBD1 (5 bases). The CDR3 consists of 13 residues. V was clipped by 6 bases and J by 4 bases, with 12 bases between them. Germline CDR1 and CDR2: SGHDN and FVKESK. Complete variable domain (other parts from reference TRBV14 and TRBJ1-2): EAGVTQFPSHSVIEKGQTVTLRCDPISGHDNLYWYRRVMGKEIKFLLHFVKESKQDESGMPNNRFLAERTGGTYSTLKVQPAELEDSGVYFCASSPGRTYGYTFGSGTRLTVV.

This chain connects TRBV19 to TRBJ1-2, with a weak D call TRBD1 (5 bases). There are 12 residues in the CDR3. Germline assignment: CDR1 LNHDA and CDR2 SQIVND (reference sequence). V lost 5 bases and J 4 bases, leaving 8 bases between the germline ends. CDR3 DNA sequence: TGTGCCAGTAGTTCCAGGGTCTATGGCTACACCTTC. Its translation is CASSSRVYGYTF.

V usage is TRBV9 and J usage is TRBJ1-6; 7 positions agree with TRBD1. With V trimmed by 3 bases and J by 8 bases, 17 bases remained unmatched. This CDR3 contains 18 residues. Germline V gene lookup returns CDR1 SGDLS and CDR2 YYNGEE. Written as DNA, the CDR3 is TGTGCCAGCAGCGCGCCGATGCAGGGGGGCCCGGGGGATTCACCCCTCCACTTT. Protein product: CASSAPMQGGPGDSPLHF.

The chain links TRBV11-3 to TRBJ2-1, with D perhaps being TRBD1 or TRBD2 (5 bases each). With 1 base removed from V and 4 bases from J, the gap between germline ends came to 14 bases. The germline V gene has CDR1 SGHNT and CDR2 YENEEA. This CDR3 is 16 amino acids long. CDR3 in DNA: TGTGCCAGCAGCTTAGGGGGAATTGGGGGATACAATGAGCAGTTCTTC. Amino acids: CASSLGGIGGYNEQFF.